Listed here is a single TCR beta chain. These data are taken from a study of T and B cells in COVID-19 patients. TRB rearrangements were amplified by multiplex PCR with BIOMED2 TRB-A/B primers. Each CDR3 protein is one row after TCRdb ran MiXCR on the multiplex PCR reads. Seen here are more than 5,000 distinct CDR3 sequences, 33% observed once, and the top ten hold 57%. Blood genomic DNA input for TRB amplification was about 250-500 ng. V shed 6 bases, J shed 9 bases, and the junction held 14 bases outside the gene matches. Germline V gene sequence: CDR1 DFQATT, CDR2 SNEGSKA (reference sequence). This CDR3 region has 16 residues.

The J gene is TRBJ2-1, the V gene TRBV20-1, with 13 bases aligning to TRBD2. Sequencing was performed on blood. The TCR comes from a human donor with active COVID-19. CDR3 nucleotides: TGCAGTGCGCCTACTTCCGGGACTAGCGGGACCTCTGAGCAGTTCTTC. The encoded protein is CSAPTSGTSGTSEQFF.